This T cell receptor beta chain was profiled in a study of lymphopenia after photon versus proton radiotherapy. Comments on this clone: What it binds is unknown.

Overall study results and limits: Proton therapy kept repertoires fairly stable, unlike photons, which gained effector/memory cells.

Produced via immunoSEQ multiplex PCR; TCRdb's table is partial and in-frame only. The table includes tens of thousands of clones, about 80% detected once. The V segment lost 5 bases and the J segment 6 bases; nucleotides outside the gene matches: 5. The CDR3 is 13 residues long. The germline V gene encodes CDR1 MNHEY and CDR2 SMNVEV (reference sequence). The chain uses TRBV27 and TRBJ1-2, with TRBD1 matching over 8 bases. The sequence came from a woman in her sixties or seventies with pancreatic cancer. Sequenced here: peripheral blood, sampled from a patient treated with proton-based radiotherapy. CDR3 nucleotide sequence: TGTGCCAGCAGTCCGACAGGGGATCATGGCTACACCTTC. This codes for CASSPTGDHGYTF.